This T cell receptor beta chain originates from a study of radiotherapy plus CTLA-4 blockade in lung cancer. Study details: Across the patients, objective responses occurred in 18%, and disease control in just over 30%. Study outcomes and limitations: In blood, TCR clones derived from the tumor expanded after radiotherapy plus ipilimumab. Alongside interferon-beta, early blood T cell clone dynamics were reportedly the best predictor of response.

Sequencing was performed with immunoSEQ multiplex PCR; in TCRdb, only in-frame clones are kept and a portion is missing. The table lists around 110,000 clones, more than 75% of them singletons. This CDR3 comprises 17 residues. The germline gives CDR1 MNHNS, CDR2 SASEGT. V lost 0 bases, J lost 5 bases, and 9 bases stayed unmatched. About this clone itself: Its target is not known.

The clonotype was recovered from a human donor with non-small cell lung cancer that progressed on radiotherapy plus ipilimumab. Some clones in this sample may be carry-over from other donors' samples. J is TRBJ2-3 and V is TRBV6-1; 9 nucleotides agree with TRBD2. The sample here was peripheral blood, taken from a patient treated with radiotherapy plus ipilimumab. CDR3: CASSEARSSAGGDTQYF. The CDR3 DNA reads TGTGCCAGCAGTGAAGCTCGGAGTTCAGCGGGGGGAGATACGCAGTATTTT.